These 22 T cell receptor beta chains were all obtained from the same sample, sequenced in a study of graft-versus-host responses after intestinal transplantation (dated by TCRdb to about 2021). Dithiothreitol, EDTA incubations and collagenase D digestion were used to isolate intraepithelial and lamina propria lymphocytes from graft specimens. Libraries were made using the immunoSEQ multiplex PCR assay. This is the immuneACCESS table as TCRdb keeps it, with only in-frame sequences that have V and J called. A part of the clones is gone; compared with another copy, unresolved V genes explain less than half, and the rest is unexplained. The sample table shows around 15,000 clones, and around three quarters are seen once. Roughly 18% of the sample lies in the top ten. The sequences come from ileum tissue, collected 104 days after intestinal transplant. The source of these receptors is a human patient who received an intestinal transplant, so some T cells may come from the graft donor.

The V and J genes are TRBV4-1 and TRBJ1-1, with D possibly matching TRBD1 (5 bases). The V gene lost 2 bases and the J gene lost 4 bases, with 8 bases spanning the gap. The CDR3 totals 13 residues. Per the germline V gene, CDR1 is MGHRA and CDR2 is YSYEKL. CDR3 in amino acids: CASSQQGFTEAFF. The CDR3 coding sequence is TGCGCCAGCAGCCAACAGGGATTCACTGAAGCTTTCTTT.

V and J are TRBV28 and TRBJ1-5; D unresolved. The CDR3 has 15 residues. Trimming left V 3 bases short and J 0 bases short, with 9 bases between. Germline V CDR1 and CDR2: MDHEN, SYDVKM. CDR3 coding DNA: TGTGCCAGCAGTTTGCAGCCTTATAGCAATCAGCCCCAGCATTTT. Its protein is CASSLQPYSNQPQHF. The variable domain in full, completed from reference TRBV28 and TRBJ1-5, reads DVKVTQSSRYLVKRTGEKVFLECVQDMDHENMFWYRQDPGLGLRLIYFSYDVKMKEKGDIPEGYSVSREKKERFSLILESASTNQTSMYLCASSLQPYSNQPQHFGDGTRLSIL.

This chain connects TRBV5-4 to TRBJ2-7; 8 bases agree with TRBD1. In germline, CDR1 is SGHNT, CDR2 YYREEE (reference sequence). Trimming cost V 4 bases and J 6 bases; bases outside gene matches: 9. This CDR3 has 14 amino acids. In DNA, the CDR3 is TGTGCCAGCAGCGGGACAGGAATCCCCCTCGAGCAGTACTTC. This codes for CASSGTGIPLEQYF.

The chain uses TRBV28 and TRBJ2-2; no clear D. Looked up from germline, CDR1 is MDHEN and CDR2 is SYDVKM. There are 12 residues in the CDR3. V was trimmed by 2 bases and J by 6 bases, leaving 4 bases between them. The CDR3 sequence: CASSLGAGELFF. The CDR3 nucleotides read TGTGCCAGCAGTTTAGGAGCCGGGGAGCTGTTTTTT.

V is TRBV27 and J is TRBJ2-7; D is perhaps TRBD1 (5 bases). The CDR3 length is 19 residues. The ends were cut back, 5 bases at V and 2 bases at J, with 28 bases in the middle. Germline CDR1 is MNHEY and CDR2 is SMNVEV (reference sequence). CDR3 in DNA: TGTGCCAGCAGTCCCCAACCGGACACCGCTCGAGTCGTTCCCTACGAGCAGTACTTC. Residues: CASSPQPDTARVVPYEQYF.

The chain combines TRBV27 with TRBJ2-1, with TRBD2 matching over 8 bases. Germline V lookup: CDR1 MNHEY, CDR2 SMNVEV (reference sequence). The CDR3 extends over 19 amino acids. V lost 5 bases to trimming and J lost 7 bases; unmatched junction nucleotides: 22. The CDR3 DNA is TGTGCCAGCAGTCTTACCCCCCCGTCTAACGGGAGGGCCGGAAATGAGCAGTTCTTC. Translation gives CASSLTPPSNGRAGNEQFF.

This rearrangement joins TRBV4-2 to TRBJ2-7, with TRBD2 matching 7 bases. The CDR3 is 16 residues long. Trimming took 0 bases from V and 2 from J; bases not matched to a gene: 7. Per germline, CDR1 LGHNA and CDR2 YNFKEQ. This chain's CDR3 is CASSQDGAGVPYEQYF. CDR3 nucleotide sequence: TGTGCCAGCAGCCAAGATGGGGCGGGAGTCCCCTACGAGCAGTACTTC.

This clone has a handful of counts. The V call is TRBV6-6, the J call TRBJ2-1; 7 nucleotides line up with TRBD2. Germline CDR1 MNHNY, CDR2 SVGAGI (reference sequence). The CDR3 has 15 residues. V lost 4 bases and J lost 0; bases outside the gene matches: 3. The DNA of the CDR3 is TGTGCCAGCAGTTCTAGCGGTAGCTCCTACAATGAGCAGTTCTTC. Translation: CASSSSGSSYNEQFF.

The genes are TRBV28 and TRBJ2-2; TRBD1 agrees at 7 bases. Trimming at V came to 6 bases and at J to 8 bases, leaving 6 bases not matched to a gene. The CDR3 covers 13 residues. Germline CDR1 is MDHEN and CDR2 is SYDVKM. DNA of the CDR3: TGTGCCAGCAGGACAGGGTTAAGGGGGGAGCTGTTTTTT. It codes for CASRTGLRGELFF.

The V gene is TRBV28, the J gene TRBJ2-6, with D possibly matching TRBD1 (5 bases). The ends were cut back, 2 bases at V and 0 bases at J, with 20 bases in the middle. This CDR3 has 20 amino acids. CDR1 MDHEN and CDR2 SYDVKM come from the germline V gene. The CDR3 is CASSLPPVGRPLSGANVLTF. CDR3 in DNA: TGTGCCAGCAGTTTACCCCCGGTGGGGCGCCCCCTCTCTGGGGCCAACGTCCTGACTTTC.

The V call is TRBV28, the J call TRBJ1-1, with a weak D call TRBD1 (5 bases). Germline values: CDR1 MDHEN, CDR2 SYDVKM. Trimming took off 6 bases at V and 5 bases at J, with 19 bases between the two ends. The CDR3 totals 15 residues. DNA for the CDR3: TGTGCCAGCAGCAGGAACCGGGACTTCGTGACTGAAGCTTTCTTT. Translated, it gives CASSRNRDFVTEAFF.

This rearrangement joins TRBV28 to TRBJ1-5; 10 bases match TRBD1. V was pared by 5 bases and J by 0 bases, with 4 bases of the junction left unmatched. The CDR3 is made up of 16 amino acids. Germline V CDR1 and CDR2: MDHEN, SYDVKM. The CDR3 DNA reads as TGTGCCAGCAGTCGGGACAGGGGCATTAGCAATCAGCCCCAGCATTTT. Its translation: CASSRDRGISNQPQHF.

The rearrangement uses TRBV6-4 and TRBJ2-3; TRBD2 matches at 7 bases. The CDR3 covers 15 residues. The germline gives CDR1 MRHNA, CDR2 SNTAGT. V was pared by 0 bases and J by 6 bases, with 6 bases of the junction left unmatched. The CDR3 spells CASSDSGGPSDTQYF. DNA for the CDR3: TGTGCCAGCAGTGACTCGGGAGGGCCCTCGGATACGCAGTATTTT.

Comment on this clone: Germline is not matched at one junction end, which may reflect a read error. The chain links TRBV27 to TRBJ2-1; TRBD2 matches at 11 bases. CDR3 length: 18 residues. The germline gives CDR1 MNHEY, CDR2 SMNVEV (reference sequence). As DNA, the CDR3 is TGTGCCAACAGTTTACTGGGTCTAGCGGGAGGATCCTACAATGAGCAGTTCTTC. Protein product: CANSLLGLAGGSYNEQFF.

The chain recombines TRBV19 with TRBJ2-2; D call uncertain. The CDR3 covers 16 residues. V dropped 3 bases and J dropped 2 bases, with 13 bases sitting between them. Germline CDR1 and CDR2: LNHDA and SQIVND (reference sequence). CDR3 region: CASSIARPYNTGELFF. DNA for the CDR3: TGTGCCAGTAGTATCGCGAGACCTTATAACACCGGGGAGCTGTTTTTT. Based on the CDR3 plus reference TRBV19 and TRBJ2-2, the full variable domain is DGGITQSPKYLFRKEGQNVTLSCEQNLNHDAMYWYRQDPGQGLRLIYYSQIVNDFQKGDIAEGYSVSREKKESFPLTVTSAQKNPTAFYLCASSIARPYNTGELFFGEGSRLTVL.

The chain employs TRBV11-2 and TRBJ2-7; D might be TRBD2 (5 bases). There are 18 residues in the CDR3. With 5 bases removed from V and 3 bases from J, the gap between germline ends came to 26 bases. Germline lookup yields CDR1 SGHAT and CDR2 FQNNGV. As DNA, the CDR3 is TGTGCCAGCAGCCCCTTCGAGGACCGGGGAAATCGGAACTACGAGCAGTACTTC. Protein product: CASSPFEDRGNRNYEQYF.

CDR3 region: CASSLDSYNEKLFF. The DNA of the CDR3 is TGTGCCAGCAGCTTGGACAGTTACAATGAAAAACTGTTTTTT. The rearrangement uses TRBV5-8 and TRBJ1-4; D gene ambiguous. CDR3 size: 14 residues. V was pared by 0 bases and J by 5 bases, with 8 bases between. Germline V CDR1 and CDR2: SGHTS, YDEGEE.

V usage is TRBV9 and J usage is TRBJ2-4; 7 nucleotides agree with TRBD1. CDR1 is SGDLS and CDR2 is YYNGEE in the germline V gene. This CDR3 is 13 amino acids long. J lost 9 bases, V lost 5 bases, and 8 bases had no gene match. The DNA for the CDR3 is TGTGCCAGCAGTACAGACAGGGTGTCCATTCAGTACTTC. Encoded protein: CASSTDRVSIQYF.

This clone has more than one count but fewer than ten. This chain links TRBV27 with TRBJ1-5; 7 bases align to TRBD1. The CDR3 totals 16 residues. J gave up 3 bases and V 6 bases, and 11 bases lay outside the gene matches. Germline assignment: CDR1 MNHEY and CDR2 SMNVEV (reference sequence). The CDR3 nucleotides read TGTGCCAGCAGCCTTAACCGGGACAGAGTCAATCAGCCCCAGCATTTT. Its translation is CASSLNRDRVNQPQHF.

This CDR3 is CASSPGLVLISVQYF. DNA of the CDR3: TGTGCCAGCAGCCCCGGACTAGTCTTAATCAGCGTGCAGTACTTC. This chain joins TRBV6-1 and TRBJ2-7; 7 bases map to TRBD2. The V and J ends lost 6 bases and 9 bases, in that order; junction bases with no gene match: 17. The CDR3 spans 15 residues. The germline V gene has CDR1 MNHNS and CDR2 SASEGT.

The V gene is TRBV30, the J gene TRBJ1-2, with D perhaps TRBD1 (5 bases). This CDR3 has 14 amino acids. In germline, CDR1 is GTSNPN, CDR2 SVGIG (reference sequence). Trimming shortened V by 1 base and J by 1 base, and 10 bases separated the two germline ends. CDR3 bases: TGTGCCTGGAGTGGGGAGGGGAATAACTATGGCTACACCTTC. Protein sequence: CAWSGEGNNYGYTF.

The J gene is TRBJ1-6, the V gene TRBV6-6; D remains unclear. This CDR3 region has 13 residues. Deletions cut 0 bases from V and 13 bases from J, with 10 bases between. Germline V gene lookup returns CDR1 MNHNY and CDR2 SVGAGI (reference sequence). CDR3 region: CASSYSSLSPLHF. The CDR3 DNA sequence: TGTGCCAGCAGTTACTCGAGTTTATCTCCCCTCCACTTT.